Described below is a single T cell receptor (beta chain) sequence and its context. The data were taken from a study of blood T cell repertoires in COVID-19. Across the study: In each case, the material was cDNA or gDNA derived from T cells, B-cell-depleted T cells, or PBMCs.

Some clones are missing from TCRdb's copy, which holds only in-frame ones; the method was immunoSEQ multiplex PCR. Here the sample spans around 200,000 clones, 86% being singletons. V was cut by 3 bases and J by 5 bases, with 12 bases left in between. Germline V gives CDR1 SEHNR, CDR2 FQNEAQ (reference sequence). The CDR3 runs 14 residues. The origin of this receptor is a man aged 45-65 years with acute or convalescent COVID-19. Material for sequencing was peripheral blood. V is TRBV7-9 and J is TRBJ2-3; TRBD1 is a possible D gene (6 bases). CDR3 amino acids: CASSLGQSLDTQYF. The CDR3 bases are TGTGCCAGCAGCTTGGGACAATCCTTAGATACGCAGTATTTT.